This passage covers 21 T cell receptor beta chains from one sample sequenced in a study of CD8 T cells in ankylosing spondylitis (dated by TCRdb to 2015 to 2018). Library generation was performed with 5' RACE. Sequencing used an Illumina HiSeq 2500. TCRdb redid the processing of the public reads, applying fastp at Q25 and MiXCR, and retained in-frame beta chains. Rows are unified per CDR3 protein, each entry keeping the most common DNA and genes. For this sample there are roughly 670,000 distinct CDR3 sequences; around 17% appear just once. The leading ten clones occupy roughly a fifth of the sample. Summary of the overall study and its limitations: A TCR beta motif made up of under ten highly homologous amino acid variants appeared to be characteristic of blood from ankylosing spondylitis patients.

Their cognate antigens are unknown. Sequenced sample: blood, either unsorted or a sorted T cell fraction (not recorded which). These TCRs come from a male donor with ankylosing spondylitis.

This clonotype was recorded a few times. This rearrangement joins TRBV25-1 to TRBJ2-1; TRBD2 agrees at 7 bases. Germline CDR1 and CDR2: MGHDK and SYGVNS. V was clipped by 1 base and J by 1 base; unmatched bases: 4. The CDR3 length is 16 residues. The CDR3 sequence is CASSESAGISYNEQFF. CDR3 sequence (DNA): TGTGCCAGCAGTGAATCAGCGGGGATTTCCTACAATGAGCAGTTCTTC.

This clonotype has just a few counts. The chain employs TRBV9 and TRBJ2-1; 12 bases line up with TRBD2. The CDR3 covers 16 residues. Trimming at V came to 4 bases and at J to 3 bases, leaving 5 bases not matched to a gene. The germline CDR1 and CDR2 sequences are SGDLS and YYNGEE. DNA for the CDR3: TGTGCCAGCAGCCCCCAACTAGCGGGGGGCTACAATGAGCAGTTCTTC. It translates to CASSPQLAGGYNEQFF.

The chain joins TRBV7-3 to TRBJ1-1; D may be TRBD1 (5 bases). V was shortened by 5 bases and J by 1 base, with 20 bases between the two germline ends. The CDR3 has 17 amino acids. CDR1 is SGHTA and CDR2 is FQGTGA in the germline V gene. CDR3: CASSPQPYRRGNTEAFF. In nucleotides, the CDR3 is TGTGCCAGCAGCCCGCAGCCCTACAGGAGAGGGAACACTGAAGCTTTCTTT.

The chain uses TRBV20-1 and TRBJ1-1, with D tentatively TRBD1 (5 bases). Germline CDR1 is DFQATT and CDR2 is SNEGSKA (reference sequence). This CDR3 spans 16 amino acids. The germline V and J ends were trimmed by 1 base and 0 bases, with 15 bases remaining between them. CDR3 residues: CSARVGGALMNTEAFF. The CDR3 coding sequence is TGCAGTGCTAGAGTAGGAGGGGCACTAATGAACACTGAAGCTTTCTTT.

The table lists this clonotype with a count of one. This rearrangement joins TRBV6-2 or TRBV6-3 to TRBJ2-3; TRBD2 matches at 9 bases. CDR1 and CDR2 from the germline V gene are MNHEY and SVGEGT. CDR3 length equals 17 residues. Trimming cost V 2 bases and J 2 bases; bases outside gene matches: 8. CDR3 DNA sequence: TGTGCCAGCAGTTACCCTAGCGGGAAACTTAACACAGATACGCAGTATTTT. It translates to CASSYPSGKLNTDTQYF.

The V and J genes are TRBV28 and TRBJ2-1; a possible D gene is TRBD2 (6 bases). CDR1 and CDR2 (germline): MDHEN, SYDVKM. The CDR3 has 17 residues. Between the trimmed V and J ends, which lost 3 bases and 0 bases, there was a span of 15 bases. The CDR3 sequence: CASSLGSGGTSYNEQFF. The CDR3 DNA is TGTGCCAGCAGTTTGGGGTCGGGCGGGACCTCCTACAATGAGCAGTTCTTC.

This sequence joins TRBV20-1 and TRBJ2-3, with D possibly TRBD2 on 5 matching bases. CDR1 is DFQATT and CDR2 is SNEGSKA in the germline V gene (reference sequence). Trimming left V 6 bases short and J 4 bases short, with 11 bases between. The CDR3 is 12 amino acids. The CDR3 spells CSAVGSADTQYF. In DNA form, the CDR3 reads TGCAGTGCGGTTGGGAGCGCAGATACGCAGTATTTT.

V is TRBV7-9 and J is TRBJ1-2, with 7 bases matching TRBD1. This CDR3 has 16 residues. After removal of 4 bases from V and 4 bases from J, the junction contained 12 bases not matched to a gene. Germline V gene data show CDR1 as SEHNR and CDR2 as FQNEAQ (reference sequence). CDR3 loop: CASSSLSDRDGYGYTF. CDR3 DNA: TGTGCCAGCAGCTCCCTCTCCGACAGGGATGGCTATGGCTACACCTTC. Full variable domain (outside the CDR3, taken from reference TRBV7-9 and TRBJ1-2): DTGVSQNPRHKITKRGQNVTFRCDPISEHNRLYWYRQTLGQGPEFLTYFQNEAQLEKSRLLSDRFSAERPKGSFSTLEIQRTEQGDSAMYLCASSSLSDRDGYGYTFGSGTRLTVV.

This chain uses TRBV27 with TRBJ2-3; D not certain. Per germline, CDR1 MNHEY and CDR2 SMNVEV (reference sequence). The V and J ends lost 3 bases and 1 base respectively, with 8 bases between them. The length of the CDR3 is 14 residues. DNA of the CDR3: TGTGCCAGCAGTTTCACCAAAGGCACAGATACGCAGTATTTT. It translates to CASSFTKGTDTQYF.

This clonotype was detected a few times. V is TRBV4-1 and J is TRBJ2-6, with D possibly being TRBD2 (7 bases). The CDR3 totals 20 residues. V was trimmed by 4 bases and J by 0 bases, leaving 22 bases between them. Germline CDR1 MGHRA, CDR2 YSYEKL. The CDR3 here is CASSPARITGRGSGANVLTF. The CDR3 DNA reads as TGCGCCAGCAGCCCGGCTCGAATTACAGGGAGGGGCTCTGGGGCCAACGTCCTGACTTTC.

This chain links TRBV5-1 with TRBJ2-3, with D perhaps given as TRBD1 or TRBD2 (5 bases each). Trimming removed 4 bases from V and 0 bases from J, with 15 bases in between. Germline V lookup: CDR1 SGHRS, CDR2 YFSETQ. The CDR3 has 16 amino acids. The CDR3 sequence is CASSLPRDDSTDTQYF. For the CDR3, the DNA is TGCGCCAGCAGCCTCCCCCGGGACGACAGCACAGATACGCAGTATTTT.

V is TRBV27 and J is TRBJ1-5; D is possibly TRBD1 (6 bases). The V end lost 7 bases, the J end lost 2 bases, and 9 bases lay between the germline ends. This CDR3 region has 13 residues. Germline V CDR1 and CDR2: MNHEY, SMNVEV (reference sequence). DNA of the CDR3: TGTGCCAGCAAACAGGGAGGCAATCAGCCCCAGCATTTT. Translation gives CASKQGGNQPQHF.

The rearrangement links TRBV5-1 to TRBJ2-7; 8 bases are a match to TRBD2. Germline-derived CDR1 and CDR2 are SGHRS and YFSETQ. The CDR3 contains 16 residues. V was clipped by 0 bases and J by 3 bases; unmatched bases: 8. The CDR3 nucleotides read TGCGCCAGCAGCTTGGAATTTAGCGGGAAATACTACGAGCAGTACTTC. Translated, it gives CASSLEFSGKYYEQYF. The full variable domain, with the rest looked up from reference TRBV5-1 and TRBJ2-7, is KAGVTQTPRYLIKTRGQQVTLSCSPISGHRSVSWYQQTPGQGLQFLFEYFSETQRNKGNFPGRFSGRQFSNSRSEMNVSTLELGDSALYLCASSLEFSGKYYEQYFGPGTRLTVT.

The rearrangement uses TRBV27 and TRBJ2-5; D call uncertain. Germline V CDR1 and CDR2: MNHEY, SMNVEV (reference sequence). CDR3 length: 13 residues. Deletions cut 5 bases from V and 4 bases from J, with 11 bases between. The CDR3 nucleotides read TGTGCCAGCAGTCCCCGCCTAGTAGAGACCCAGTACTTC. Protein product: CASSPRLVETQYF.

The chain uses TRBV21-1 and TRBJ2-7; the table's D call TRBD1 went unverified against the DNA. TRBV21-1 is assigned pseudogene status. The CDR3 sequence is 14 residues long. The CDR3 loop reads CASARDTTTSEQYF. CDR3 DNA: TGTGCCAGCGCCCGGGACACCACCACATCCGAGCAGTACTTC.

The CDR3 loop is CATRQSGYGYTF. The CDR3 nucleotides read TGTGCCACCAGACAGTCAGGCTATGGCTACACCTTC. The rearrangement uses TRBV15 and TRBJ1-2, with D unresolved. V lost 6 bases, J lost 4 bases, and 9 bases lay in between. Germline lookup yields CDR1 LNHNV and CDR2 YYDKDF (reference sequence). The CDR3 extends over 12 amino acids.

This clonotype occurred a few times. This chain links TRBV27 with TRBJ2-7, with 7 bases fitting TRBD1. This CDR3 is 15 amino acids long. Trimming removed 6 bases from V and 0 bases from J; junction bases left unmatched: 8. The germline V gene has CDR1 MNHEY and CDR2 SMNVEV (reference sequence). Here the CDR3 reads CASRPKGAGSYEQYF. For the CDR3, the DNA is TGTGCCAGCAGGCCAAAGGGGGCAGGCTCCTACGAGCAGTACTTC.

The rearrangement uses TRBV11-2 and TRBJ2-1, with 7 positions matching TRBD2. The V gene end was trimmed by 3 bases and the J gene end by 5 bases; junction bases not matched to a gene: 10. Germline CDR1 and CDR2: SGHAT and FQNNGV. The CDR3 loop spans 16 amino acids. The CDR3 protein is CASSFGLVNVHNEQFF. The CDR3 nucleotides are TGTGCCAGCAGCTTTGGACTAGTCAACGTCCACAATGAGCAGTTCTTC.

V usage is TRBV5-5 and J usage is TRBJ2-2; 8 positions match TRBD2. This CDR3 is built from 16 residues. V shed 0 bases, J shed 2 bases, and the junction held 3 bases outside the gene matches. Germline V gene data show CDR1 as SGHKS and CDR2 as YYEKEE (reference sequence). In DNA form, the CDR3 reads TGTGCCAGCAGCTTGGTACGGGAGGGAAACACCGGGGAGCTGTTTTTT. This codes for CASSLVREGNTGELFF. Together with reference TRBV5-5 and TRBJ2-2, the CDR3 gives the full variable domain: DAGVTQSPTHLIKTRGQQVTLRCSPISGHKSVSWYQQVLGQGPQFIFQYYEKEERGRGNFPDRFSARQFPNYSSELNVNALLLGDSALYLCASSLVREGNTGELFFGEGSRLTVL.

The V and J genes are TRBV10-3 and TRBJ2-7, with no clear D. The CDR3 covers 16 residues. Germline values: CDR1 ENHRY, CDR2 SYGVKD. V lost 3 bases to trimming and J lost 4 bases, with 19 bases between them. DNA for the CDR3: TGTGCCATCAGTGATACTCGGGCCGAGCTGGGATACGAGCAGTACTTC. Amino acids: CAISDTRAELGYEQYF.

This rearrangement joins TRBV5-1 to TRBJ2-7; D is unclear. CDR3 length: 16 residues. Trimming left V 4 bases short and J 0 bases short, with 17 bases between. CDR1 is SGHRS, CDR2 YFSETQ, per germline. Here the CDR3 reads CASSQTTLFSSYEQYF. The DNA for the CDR3 is TGCGCCAGCAGCCAAACCACACTTTTCAGCTCCTACGAGCAGTACTTC.